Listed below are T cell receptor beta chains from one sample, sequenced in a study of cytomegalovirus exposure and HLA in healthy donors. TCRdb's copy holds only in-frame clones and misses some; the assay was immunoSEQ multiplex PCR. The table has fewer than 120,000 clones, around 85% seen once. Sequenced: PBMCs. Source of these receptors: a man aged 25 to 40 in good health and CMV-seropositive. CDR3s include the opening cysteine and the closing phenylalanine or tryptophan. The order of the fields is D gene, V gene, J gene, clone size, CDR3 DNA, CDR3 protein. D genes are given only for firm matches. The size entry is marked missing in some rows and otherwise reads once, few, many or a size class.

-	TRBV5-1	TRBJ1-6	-	TGCGCCAGCAGCTTGGGGGGCTTATATAATTCACCCCTCCACTTT	CASSLGGLYNSPLHF
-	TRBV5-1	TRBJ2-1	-	TGCGCCAAAACTGACAATGAGCAGTTCTTC	CAKTDNEQFF
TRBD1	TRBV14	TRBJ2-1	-	TGTGCCAGCAGCTCCCGGGACAGGGAGTACAATGAGCAGTTCTTC	CASSSRDREYNEQFF
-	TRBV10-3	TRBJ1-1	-	TGTGCCATCAGTGACGACATGAACACTGAAGCTTTCTTT	CAISDDMNTEAFF
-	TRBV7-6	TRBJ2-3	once	TGTGCCAGCAGCCATAGGGGGGGCAGCACAGATACGCAGTATTTT	CASSHRGGSTDTQYF
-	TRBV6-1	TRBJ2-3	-	TGTGCCAGCAGTGAACAAACAGGCGGGGGCGCAGATACGCAGTATTTT	CASSEQTGGGADTQYF
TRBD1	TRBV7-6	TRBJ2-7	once	TGTGCCAGCAGCTTCGGACAGGGGGACTACGAGCAGTACTTC	CASSFGQGDYEQYF
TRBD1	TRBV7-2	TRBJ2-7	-	TGTGCCAGCAGCCGCCGGACAGGGGGAACCTACGAGCAGTACTTC	CASSRRTGGTYEQYF
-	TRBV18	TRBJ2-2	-	TGTGCCAGCTCACTGTCGACGGAGTTTGAGCTGTTTTTT	CASSLSTEFELFF
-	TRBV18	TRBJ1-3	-	TGTGCCAGCTCACCAGGGCAGGTCGGTTACGGAAACACCATATATTTT	CASSPGQVGYGNTIYF
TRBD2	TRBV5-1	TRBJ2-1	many	TGCGCCAGCAGTTCGGGACTAGGCACCTACAATGAGCAGTTCTTC	CASSSGLGTYNEQFF
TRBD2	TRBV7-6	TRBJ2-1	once	TGTGCCAGCAGCCTCAGCGGGGGGGCCTCCAATGAGCAGTTCTTC	CASSLSGGASNEQFF
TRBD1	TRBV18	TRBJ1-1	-	TGTGCCAGCTCACTAGGACAGGGGCCGTGGACTGAAGCTTTCTTT	CASSLGQGPWTEAFF
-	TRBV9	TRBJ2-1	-	TGTGCCAGCAGCGTAGGTGTTAGGGCTAGCGATGAGCAGTTCTTC	CASSVGVRASDEQFF
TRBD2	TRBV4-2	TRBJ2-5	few	TGTGCCAGCAGCCAAGATCCCAGCGGGGGGGCCGAGACCCAGTACTTC	CASSQDPSGGAETQYF
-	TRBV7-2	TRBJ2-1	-	TGTGCCAGCAGCTTAGAATCTATTAGGCAGTTCTTC	CASSLESIRQFF
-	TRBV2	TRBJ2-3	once	TGTGCCAGCAGGTCGGGAGAGCAGTATTTT	CASRSGEQYF
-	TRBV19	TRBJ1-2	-	TGTGCCAGTAGTCCGGGATCCTATGGCTACACCTTC	CASSPGSYGYTF
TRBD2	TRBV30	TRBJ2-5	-	TGTGCCTGGAAATCGGGGGGACTAGCGGGTGAAGAGACCCAGTACTTC	CAWKSGGLAGEETQYF
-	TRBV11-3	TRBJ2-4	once	TGTGCCAGCAGCTTAGGGGGACTCTTAGCCAAAAACATTCAGTACTTC	CASSLGGLLAKNIQYF
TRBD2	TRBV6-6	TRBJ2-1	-	TGTGCCACTCGGGGGGGCGGGGACCAGTACAATGAGCAGTTCTTC	CATRGGGDQYNEQFF
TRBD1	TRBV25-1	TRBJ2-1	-	TGTGCCAGCAGTGACATAGGGTACAGGGGGCCCAATGAGCAGTTCTTC	CASSDIGYRGPNEQFF
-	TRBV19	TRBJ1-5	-	TGTGCCAGTGGACTATCGGGACGGCTGTATAATCAGCCCCAGCATTTT	CASGLSGRLYNQPQHF
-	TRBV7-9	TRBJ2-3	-	TGTGCCAGCAGCTCGCTAGGGGGTACGCAGTATTTT	CASSSLGGTQYF
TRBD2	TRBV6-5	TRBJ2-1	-	TGTGCCAGCACCCCTACCGCTAGCGGGTACAATGAGCAGTTCTTC	CASTPTASGYNEQFF
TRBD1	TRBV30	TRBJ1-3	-	TGTGCCTGGAGTACTGGGACAGGGTCTGGAAACACCATATATTTT	CAWSTGTGSGNTIYF
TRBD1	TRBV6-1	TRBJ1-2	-	TGTGCCAGCAGTCCCCATGGACAGGGGGCGTCTGGCTACACCTTC	CASSPHGQGASGYTF
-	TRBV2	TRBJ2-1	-	TGTGCCAGCAGTGAAGGGGAAACAGGGCCCTTTCATGAGCAGTTCTTC	CASSEGETGPFHEQFF
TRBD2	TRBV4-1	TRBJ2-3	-	TGCGCCAGCAGCCAAGTATCGCTAGCGGGGGGCACAGATACGCAGTATTTT	CASSQVSLAGGTDTQYF